A selection of T cell receptor beta chains follows, all from one sample in a study of blood T cell repertoires in COVID-19. The protocol was immunoSEQ multiplex PCR, while the TCRdb copy is restricted to in-frame clones and leaves out a portion. The sample lists 300,000 or so clones, 85% to 90% occurring once. The sample was PBMCs or T cells enriched from blood (not recorded which). Receptors were obtained from a woman aged 45-65 years who had been exposed to COVID-19. Each CDR3 is given with its conserved first and last residue. D genes are given only for firm matches. Clone size, where shown, is once, few, many, or a class for clones that have expanded.

TGTGCCAGCAGTTTGGCGGATAACACTGAAGCTTTCTTT	CASSLADNTEAFF	.	TRBV12-3/TRBV12-4	TRBJ1-1	.
TGTGCCAGCAGTGAGGAGGTTGCTGAGCAGTACTTC	CASSEEVAEQYF	.	TRBV2	TRBJ2-7	few
TGTGCCACTCACGACAGGTCCCTAGGCTACACCTTC	CATHDRSLGYTF	.	TRBV15	TRBJ1-2	.
TGTGCCAGCAGCCAAGTTATGATCGGGGTTAGCACTGAAGCTTTCTTT	CASSQVMIGVSTEAFF	.	TRBV3-1/TRBV3-2	TRBJ1-1	.
TGCAGTGCTAGTACAACAGGGGGCGCCTATAATTCACCCCTCCACTTT	CSASTTGGAYNSPLHF	TRBD1	TRBV20-1	TRBJ1-6	.
TGTGCCAGTAGTCTCCGGGCCCTTAGGGGGCCGAACACTGAAGCTTTCTTT	CASSLRALRGPNTEAFF	TRBD1	TRBV19	TRBJ1-1	.
TGTGCCAGCACTGCCGAGGCTGGTGGCTACACCTTC	CASTAEAGGYTF	.	TRBV25-1	TRBJ1-2	.
TGCGCCAGCAGCCAGGATTCAAGGGGAGAGACCCAGTACTTC	CASSQDSRGETQYF	.	TRBV4-1	TRBJ2-5	.
TGTGCCAGCAGCTCCTGTACTCCCCGCGATTACGAGCAGTACTTC	CASSSCTPRDYEQYF	.	TRBV21-1	TRBJ2-7	.
TGTGCCAGCAGCTTAGCGGCTAGCCCCTACAATGAGCAGTTCTTC	CASSLAASPYNEQFF	.	TRBV7-2	TRBJ2-1	.
TGTGCCAGCAGTTACGCCCAGAACTATGGCTACACCTTC	CASSYAQNYGYTF	.	TRBV6-5	TRBJ1-2	once
TGCGCCAGCAGCTTGGGAGTAGATGATTCACCCCTCCACTTT	CASSLGVDDSPLHF	.	TRBV5-1	TRBJ1-6	.
TGTGCTAGTGGACTATCCAGCGGGGGGATGGGGGAGCAGTTCTTC	CASGLSSGGMGEQFF	TRBD2	TRBV12-5	TRBJ2-1	.
TGTGCCAGCAGCCAAGCACGAGCGGCTCAAGAGACCCAGTACTTC	CASSQARAAQETQYF	.	TRBV4-2	TRBJ2-5	.
TGTGCCAGCATACGGGAGTTCGGGGAGCTGTTTTTT	CASIREFGELFF	.	TRBV2	TRBJ2-2	.